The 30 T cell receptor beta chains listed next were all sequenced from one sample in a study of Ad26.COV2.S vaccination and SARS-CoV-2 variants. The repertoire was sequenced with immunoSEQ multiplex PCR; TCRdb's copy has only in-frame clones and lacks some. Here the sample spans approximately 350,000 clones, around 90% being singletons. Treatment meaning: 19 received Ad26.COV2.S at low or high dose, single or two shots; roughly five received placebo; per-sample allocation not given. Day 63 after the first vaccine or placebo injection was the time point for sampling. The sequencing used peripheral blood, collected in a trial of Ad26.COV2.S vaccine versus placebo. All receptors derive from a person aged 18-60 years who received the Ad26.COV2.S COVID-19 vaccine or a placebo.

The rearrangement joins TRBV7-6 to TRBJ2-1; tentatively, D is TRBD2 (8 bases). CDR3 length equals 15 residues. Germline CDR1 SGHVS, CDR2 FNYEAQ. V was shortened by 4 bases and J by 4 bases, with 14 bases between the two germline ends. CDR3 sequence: CASSSGGTAYNEQFF. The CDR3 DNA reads TGTGCCAGCAGCTCGGGGGGGACAGCGTACAATGAGCAGTTCTTC.

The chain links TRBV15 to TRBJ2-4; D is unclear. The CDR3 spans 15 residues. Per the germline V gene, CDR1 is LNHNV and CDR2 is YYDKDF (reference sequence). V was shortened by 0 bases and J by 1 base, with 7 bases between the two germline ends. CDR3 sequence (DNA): TGTGCCACCAGCAGAGAAAACACGGCCAAAAACATTCAGTACTTC. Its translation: CATSRENTAKNIQYF. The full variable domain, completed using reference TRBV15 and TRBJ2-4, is DAMVIQNPRYQVTQFGKPVTLSCSQTLNHNVMYWYQQKSSQAPKLLFHYYDKDFNNEADTPDNFQSRRPNTSFCFLDIRSPGLGDTAMYLCATSRENTAKNIQYFGAGTRLSVL.

CDR3 coding DNA: TGTGCCAGCAGGACGACTAGCGGGGGGGCGGAAAATGAGCAGTTCTTC. Its protein is CASRTTSGGAENEQFF. The rearrangement uses TRBV6-6 and TRBJ2-1; 14 bases are a match to TRBD2. The V gene end was trimmed by 6 bases and the J gene end by 7 bases; junction bases not matched to a gene: 8. The CDR3 runs to 16 residues. The germline V gene has CDR1 MNHNY and CDR2 SVGAGI (reference sequence).

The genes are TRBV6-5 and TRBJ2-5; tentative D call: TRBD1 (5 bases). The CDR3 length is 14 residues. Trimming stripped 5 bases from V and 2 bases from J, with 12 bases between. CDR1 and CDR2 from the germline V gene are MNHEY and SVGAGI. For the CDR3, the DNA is TGTGCCAGCAGTATTACCTGGACACAAGAGACCCAGTACTTC. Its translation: CASSITWTQETQYF.

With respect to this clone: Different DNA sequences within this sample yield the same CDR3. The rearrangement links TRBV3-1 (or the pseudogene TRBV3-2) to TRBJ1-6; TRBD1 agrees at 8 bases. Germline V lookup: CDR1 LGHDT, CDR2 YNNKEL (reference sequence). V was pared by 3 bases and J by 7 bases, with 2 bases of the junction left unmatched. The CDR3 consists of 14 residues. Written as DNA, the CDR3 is TGTGCCAGCAGCCAGGGACAGGCGAATTCACCCCTCCACTTT. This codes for CASSQGQANSPLHF.

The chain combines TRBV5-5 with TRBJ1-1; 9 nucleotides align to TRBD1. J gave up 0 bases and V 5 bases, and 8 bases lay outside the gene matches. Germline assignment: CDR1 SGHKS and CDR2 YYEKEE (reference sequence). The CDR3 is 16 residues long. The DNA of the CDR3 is TGTGCCAGCAGTCGAACAGGGGGCAGAATGAACACTGAAGCTTTCTTT. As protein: CASSRTGGRMNTEAFF.

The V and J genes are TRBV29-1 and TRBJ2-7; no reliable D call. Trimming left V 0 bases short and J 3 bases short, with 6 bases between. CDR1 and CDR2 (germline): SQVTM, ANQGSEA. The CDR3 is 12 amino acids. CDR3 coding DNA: TGCAGCGTTGAAGATCGAAGCTACGAGCAGTACTTC. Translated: CSVEDRSYEQYF.

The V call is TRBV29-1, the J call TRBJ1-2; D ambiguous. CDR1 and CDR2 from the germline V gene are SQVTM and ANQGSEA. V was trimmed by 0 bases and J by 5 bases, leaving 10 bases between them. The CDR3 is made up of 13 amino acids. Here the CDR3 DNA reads TGCAGCGTTGAAGAGCAGGAATCGTATGGCTACACCTTC. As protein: CSVEEQESYGYTF.

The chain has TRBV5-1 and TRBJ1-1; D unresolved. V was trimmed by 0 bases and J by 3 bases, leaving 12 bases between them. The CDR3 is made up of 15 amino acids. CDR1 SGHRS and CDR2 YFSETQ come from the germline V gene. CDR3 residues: CASSLAEPGDTEAFF. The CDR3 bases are TGCGCCAGCAGCTTGGCTGAGCCGGGTGACACTGAAGCTTTCTTT.

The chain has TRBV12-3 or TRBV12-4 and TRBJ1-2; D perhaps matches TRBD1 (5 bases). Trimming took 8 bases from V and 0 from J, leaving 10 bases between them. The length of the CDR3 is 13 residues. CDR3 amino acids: CASLPDTNYGYTF. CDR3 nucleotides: TGTGCCAGCCTTCCGGACACTAACTATGGCTACACCTTC.

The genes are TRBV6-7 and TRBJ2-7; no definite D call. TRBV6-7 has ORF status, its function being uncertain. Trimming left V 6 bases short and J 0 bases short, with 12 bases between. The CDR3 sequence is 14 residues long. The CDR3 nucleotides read TGTGCCAGCAGGAAACTTCCCGACTCCTACGAGCAGTACTTC. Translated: CASRKLPDSYEQYF.

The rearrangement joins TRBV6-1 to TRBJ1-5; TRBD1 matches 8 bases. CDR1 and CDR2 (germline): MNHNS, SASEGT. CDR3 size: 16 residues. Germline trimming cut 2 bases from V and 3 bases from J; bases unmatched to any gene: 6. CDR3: CASSELQGVLNQPQHF. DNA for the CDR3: TGTGCCAGCAGTGAACTACAGGGGGTGCTCAATCAGCCCCAGCATTTT.

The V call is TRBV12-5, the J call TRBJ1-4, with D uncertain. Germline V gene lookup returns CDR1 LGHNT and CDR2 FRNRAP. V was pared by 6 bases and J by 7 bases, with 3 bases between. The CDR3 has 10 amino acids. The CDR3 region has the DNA TGTGCTAGTGGCTCTGAAAAACTGTTTTTT. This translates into CASGSEKLFF.

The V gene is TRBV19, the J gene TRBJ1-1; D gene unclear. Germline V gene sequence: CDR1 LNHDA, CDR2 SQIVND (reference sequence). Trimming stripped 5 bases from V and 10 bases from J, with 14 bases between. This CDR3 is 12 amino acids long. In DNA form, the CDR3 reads TGTGCCAGTAGTCCCCTGGCAAGAGGAGCTTTCTTT. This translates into CASSPLARGAFF.

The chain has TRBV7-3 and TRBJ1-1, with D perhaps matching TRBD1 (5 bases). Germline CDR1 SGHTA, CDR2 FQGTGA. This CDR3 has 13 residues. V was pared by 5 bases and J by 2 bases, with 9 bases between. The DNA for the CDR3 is TGTGCCAGCAGCCGGGACTCTAACACTGAAGCTTTCTTT. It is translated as CASSRDSNTEAFF.

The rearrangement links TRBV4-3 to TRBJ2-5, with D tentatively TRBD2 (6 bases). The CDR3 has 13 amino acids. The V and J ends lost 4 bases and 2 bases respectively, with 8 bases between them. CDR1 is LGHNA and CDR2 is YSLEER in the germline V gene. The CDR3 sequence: CASSLGTQETQYF. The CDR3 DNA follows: TGCGCCAGCAGCCTCGGGACTCAAGAGACCCAGTACTTC.

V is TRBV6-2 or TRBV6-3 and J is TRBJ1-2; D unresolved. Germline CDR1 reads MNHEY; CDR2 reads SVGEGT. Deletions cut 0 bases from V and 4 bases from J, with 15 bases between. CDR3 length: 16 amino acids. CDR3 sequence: CASSYSSVLGPYGYTF. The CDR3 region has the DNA TGTGCCAGCAGTTACTCGTCCGTTCTCGGACCCTATGGCTACACCTTC.

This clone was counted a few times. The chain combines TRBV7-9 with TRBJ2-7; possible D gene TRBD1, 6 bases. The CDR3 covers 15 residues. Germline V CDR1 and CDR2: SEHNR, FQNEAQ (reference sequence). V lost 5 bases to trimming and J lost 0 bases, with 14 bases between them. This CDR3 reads CASSPRQVPSYEQYF. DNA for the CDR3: TGTGCCAGCAGCCCTAGACAGGTCCCCTCCTACGAGCAGTACTTC. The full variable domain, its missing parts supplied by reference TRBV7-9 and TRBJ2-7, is DTGVSQNPRHKITKRGQNVTFRCDPISEHNRLYWYRQTLGQGPEFLTYFQNEAQLEKSRLLSDRFSAERPKGSFSTLEIQRTEQGDSAMYLCASSPRQVPSYEQYFGPGTRLTVT.

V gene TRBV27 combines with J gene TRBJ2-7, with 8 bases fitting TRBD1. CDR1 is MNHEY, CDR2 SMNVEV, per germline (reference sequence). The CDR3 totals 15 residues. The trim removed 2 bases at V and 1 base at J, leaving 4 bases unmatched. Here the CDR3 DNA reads TGTGCCAGCAGTTTAGCGGGACAGGTATCCTACGAGCAGTACTTC. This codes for CASSLAGQVSYEQYF.

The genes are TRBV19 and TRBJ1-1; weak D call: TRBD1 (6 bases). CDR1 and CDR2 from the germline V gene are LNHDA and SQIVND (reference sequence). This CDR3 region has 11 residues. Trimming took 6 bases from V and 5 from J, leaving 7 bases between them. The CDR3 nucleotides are TGTGCCAGTAGAAGGGGGACTGAAGCTTTCTTT. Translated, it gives CASRRGTEAFF.

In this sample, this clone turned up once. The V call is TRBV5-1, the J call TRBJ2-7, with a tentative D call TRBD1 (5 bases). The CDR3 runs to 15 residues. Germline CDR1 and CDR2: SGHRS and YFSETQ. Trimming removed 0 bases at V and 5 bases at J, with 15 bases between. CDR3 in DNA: TGCGCCAGCAGCTTGGAAAGGGGCGATGTAGACGAGCAGTACTTC. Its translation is CASSLERGDVDEQYF. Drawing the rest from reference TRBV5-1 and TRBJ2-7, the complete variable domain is KAGVTQTPRYLIKTRGQQVTLSCSPISGHRSVSWYQQTPGQGLQFLFEYFSETQRNKGNFPGRFSGRQFSNSRSEMNVSTLELGDSALYLCASSLERGDVDEQYFGPGTRLTVT.

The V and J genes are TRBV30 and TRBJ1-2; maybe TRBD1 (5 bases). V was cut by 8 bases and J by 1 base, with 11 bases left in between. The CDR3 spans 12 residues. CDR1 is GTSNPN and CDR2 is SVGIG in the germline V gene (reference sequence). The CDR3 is CAGTRVNYGYTF. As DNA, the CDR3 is TGTGCCGGAACCAGGGTTAACTATGGCTACACCTTC.

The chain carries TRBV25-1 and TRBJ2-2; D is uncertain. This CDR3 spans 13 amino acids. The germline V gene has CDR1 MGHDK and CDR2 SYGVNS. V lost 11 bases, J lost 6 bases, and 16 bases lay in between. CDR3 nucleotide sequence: TGTGCCTCCTACGGCGTTAGATCCGGGGAGCTGTTTTTT. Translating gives CASYGVRSGELFF.

The CDR3 DNA follows: TGTGCCAGCAGGCCGACAGGGTATAACGAGCAGTACTTC. The encoded protein is CASRPTGYNEQYF. This sequence joins TRBV6-5 and TRBJ2-7; 7 positions agree with TRBD1. V was clipped by 6 bases and J by 5 bases; unmatched bases: 7. The germline gives CDR1 MNHEY, CDR2 SVGAGI. This CDR3 is 13 amino acids long.

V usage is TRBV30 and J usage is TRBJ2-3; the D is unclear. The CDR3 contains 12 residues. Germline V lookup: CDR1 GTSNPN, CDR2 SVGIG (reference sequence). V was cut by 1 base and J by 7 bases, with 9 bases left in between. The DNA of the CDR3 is TGTGCCTGGAGTGAGACACCTTATACGCAGTATTTT. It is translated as CAWSETPYTQYF.

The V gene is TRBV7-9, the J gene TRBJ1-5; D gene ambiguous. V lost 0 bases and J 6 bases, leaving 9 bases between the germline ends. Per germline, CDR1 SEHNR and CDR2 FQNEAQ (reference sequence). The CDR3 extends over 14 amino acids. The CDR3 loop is CASSLAMGSQPQHF. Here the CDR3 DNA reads TGTGCCAGCAGCTTAGCGATGGGAAGTCAGCCCCAGCATTTT. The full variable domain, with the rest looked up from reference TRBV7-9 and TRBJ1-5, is DTGVSQNPRHKITKRGQNVTFRCDPISEHNRLYWYRQTLGQGPEFLTYFQNEAQLEKSRLLSDRFSAERPKGSFSTLEIQRTEQGDSAMYLCASSLAMGSQPQHFGDGTRLSIL.

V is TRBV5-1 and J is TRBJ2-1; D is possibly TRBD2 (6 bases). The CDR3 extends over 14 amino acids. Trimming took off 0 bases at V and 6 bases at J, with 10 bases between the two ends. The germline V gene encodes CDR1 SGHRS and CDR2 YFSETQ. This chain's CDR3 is CASSLAAAGNEQFF. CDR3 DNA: TGCGCCAGCAGCTTGGCCGCAGCGGGCAATGAGCAGTTCTTC.

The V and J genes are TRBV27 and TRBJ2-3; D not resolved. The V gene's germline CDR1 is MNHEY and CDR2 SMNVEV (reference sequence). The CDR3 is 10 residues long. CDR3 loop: CAVITDTQYF. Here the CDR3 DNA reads TGTGCGGTAATCACAGATACGCAGTATTTT.

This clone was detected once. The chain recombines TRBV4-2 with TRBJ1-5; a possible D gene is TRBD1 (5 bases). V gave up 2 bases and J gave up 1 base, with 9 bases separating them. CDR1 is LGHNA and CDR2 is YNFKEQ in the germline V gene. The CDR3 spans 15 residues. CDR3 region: CASSQSDTSNQPQHF. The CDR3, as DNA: TGTGCCAGCAGCCAATCGGACACGAGCAATCAGCCCCAGCATTTT.

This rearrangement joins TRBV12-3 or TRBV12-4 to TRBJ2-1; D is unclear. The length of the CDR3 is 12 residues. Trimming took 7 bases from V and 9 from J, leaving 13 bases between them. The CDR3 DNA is TGTGCCAGCACCCCTTCGTTTTCTGAGCAGTTCTTC. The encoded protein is CASTPSFSEQFF.